The rows below give T cell receptor beta chains drawn from one sample of a study of shared clonotypes between healthy human individuals. Produced via immunoSEQ multiplex PCR; TCRdb's table is partial and in-frame only. This table has approximately 2,000,000 clones, roughly 90% appearing once. The sample comprised naive CD4+ T cells from PBMCs. The receptor set was obtained from a man younger than 35 in good health. Some clones in this sample may be carry-over from other donors' samples. Both conserved end residues are part of each CDR3. D genes are given only for firm matches. Clone size is not always given. Where it is, it says once, few, many or a class for expanded clones.

clone_size j_call d_call v_call cdr3_nt cdr3_aa
- TRBJ1-3 - TRBV27 TGTGCCAGCAGTTTAGAGCGGACCGCGGATTCTGGAAACACCATATATTTT CASSLERTADSGNTIYF
- TRBJ1-5 - TRBV6-1 TGTGCCAGCAGTGACCACAGGGTTCCTCAGCCCCAGCATTTT CASSDHRVPQPQHF
- TRBJ2-2 TRBD1 TRBV5-1 TGCGCCAGCAGCCTGGGGACAGGCGGGATGAACACCGGGGAGCTGTTTTTT CASSLGTGGMNTGELFF
- TRBJ2-1 TRBD2 TRBV6-4 TGTGCCAGCAGTGAGGCGGGAGGGTCCTACAATGAGCAGTTCTTC CASSEAGGSYNEQFF
- TRBJ2-2 - TRBV11-3 TGTGCCAGCAGCTTAGGACTCAGGGGGAACACCGGGGAGCTGTTTTTT CASSLGLRGNTGELFF
- TRBJ1-5 TRBD1 TRBV19 TGTGCCAGTAGTTTGACAGGGGGCAATCAGCCCCAGCATTTT CASSLTGGNQPQHF
few TRBJ1-5 - TRBV19 TGTGCCAGTAGTATCAACGGAAGACAGTCACTAGGTCAGCCCCAGCATTTT CASSINGRQSLGQPQHF
- TRBJ2-3 - TRBV7-2 TGTGCCAGCAGCTTACAGGGGCGTTTGTTGGCAGATACGCAGTATTTT CASSLQGRLLADTQYF
- TRBJ2-1 TRBD2 TRBV5-1 TGCGCCAGCGGACCAAGCCCAGCGGGAGAGTACAATGAGCAGTTCTTC CASGPSPAGEYNEQFF
- TRBJ1-5 - TRBV28 TGTGCCAGCAAGGAGGGGGGTAGCAATCAGCCCCAGCATTTT CASKEGGSNQPQHF
- TRBJ1-2 - TRBV14 TGTGCCAGCAGCCTAGACAGATATGGCTACACCTTC CASSLDRYGYTF
- TRBJ1-1 - TRBV7-9 TGTGCCAGCAGGATCTCAGGACTGAACACTGAAGCTTTCTTT CASRISGLNTEAFF
- TRBJ2-7 - TRBV5-5 TGTGCCAGCAGGCCAAGTCGGGGGCTCTACGAGCAGTACTTC CASRPSRGLYEQYF
- TRBJ1-5 - TRBV7-9 TGTGCCAGCAGCTCAGGGCACCTCCTGGATGGCAATCAGCCCCAGCATTTT CASSSGHLLDGNQPQHF
- TRBJ1-4 TRBD1 TRBV7-9 TGTGCCAGCAGCTTAAAAGGGGGCGGTGATTCGGAAACTAATGAAAAACTGTTTTTT CASSLKGGGDSETNEKLFF
- TRBJ1-1 TRBD1 TRBV7-9 TGTGCCAGCAGCCTCTTGGGGCAGGGGGCTGAAGCTTTCTTT CASSLLGQGAEAFF
- TRBJ1-5 TRBD1 TRBV5-8 TGTGCCAGCAGCTTAAGTATCCAGGACAGGGGGGGTGTAAGCAATCAGCCCCAGCATTTT CASSLSIQDRGGVSNQPQHF
- TRBJ1-6 TRBD1 TRBV4-2 TGTGCCAGCAGCCAAAGCAGGGGGTATAATTCACCCCTCCACTTT CASSQSRGYNSPLHF
- TRBJ2-7 - TRBV4-1 TGCGCCAGCAGCCAAGTAGCCAGGGTGGACGAGCAGTACTTC CASSQVARVDEQYF
- TRBJ1-3 TRBD1 TRBV11-2 TGTGCCAGCAGCTTAGAGGGGGACAGGGTTGGAAACACCATATATTTT CASSLEGDRVGNTIYF
- TRBJ1-3 - TRBV11-1 TGTGCCAGCAGCTCCCTATTCGACCGGAGCTCTGGAAACACCATATATTTT CASSSLFDRSSGNTIYF
once TRBJ1-6 - TRBV30 TGTGCCTGGGCCAGTCGGTATAATTCACCCCTCCACTTT CAWASRYNSPLHF
- TRBJ2-1 TRBD2 TRBV11-2 TGTGCCAGCAGCTCCACCTGGGGCTCGGGACTAGTCTACAATGAGCAGTTCTTC CASSSTWGSGLVYNEQFF
- TRBJ1-2 TRBD1 TRBV2 TGTGCCAGCAGTGTATGGACAGGGGGGGATGGCTACACCTTC CASSVWTGGDGYTF
- TRBJ2-7 TRBD2 TRBV7-9 TGTGCCAGCAGCTTAGCCCTTCTAGCGGGAGGGTCCCCGTACGAGCAGTACTTC CASSLALLAGGSPYEQYF
few TRBJ2-2 TRBD1 TRBV7-9 TGTGCCAGCAGCCTCGGGACAGGGGGCGTTAGCGGGGAGCTGTTTTTT CASSLGTGGVSGELFF
- TRBJ2-1 - TRBV9 TGTGCCTGTACAGGGCTAGCCAACCCGGCTACCTACAATGAGCAGTTCTTC CACTGLANPATYNEQFF
- TRBJ2-3 TRBD2 TRBV11-2 TGTGCCAGCAGCTCTGGACTAGCGGGAGATGGAGATACGCAGTATTTT CASSSGLAGDGDTQYF
- TRBJ2-1 - TRBV10-3 TGTGCCATCAGGGACGGAAGCTCCTACAATGAGCAGTTCTTC CAIRDGSSYNEQFF
- TRBJ2-2 - TRBV6-5 TGTGCCAGCAGTCCTACTATGGGGGAGCTGTTTTTT CASSPTMGELFF
once TRBJ2-2 - TRBV18 TGTGCCAGCTTGGACAGAACGAACACCGGGGAGCTGTTTTTT CASLDRTNTGELFF
- TRBJ2-3 TRBD1 TRBV5-1 TGCGCCAGCAGCTTACAGGGGATCGCAGATACGCAGTATTTT CASSLQGIADTQYF
- TRBJ2-5 TRBD2 TRBV28 TGTGCCAGCAGTTTGACGGGAGGGGAGACCCAGTACTTC CASSLTGGETQYF
- TRBJ2-7 TRBD2 TRBV5-4 TGTGCCAGCAGCCTGCCGGGGGGGAAGGGGTACGAGCAGTACTTC CASSLPGGKGYEQYF
- TRBJ1-2 - TRBV14 TGTGCCAGCAGCCCAGTCCCGGGACGTCCTCAATATGGCTACACCTTC CASSPVPGRPQYGYTF
- TRBJ2-7 - TRBV20-1 TGCAGTGCTAGGCGGTTTTACGAGCAGTACTTC CSARRFYEQYF
- TRBJ2-5 - TRBV7-8 TGTGCCAGCAGCTTAGTAAGCGAGACCCAGTACTTC CASSLVSETQYF
- TRBJ1-5 - TRBV19 TGTGCCAGTAGGCCCACTCACAGGGTAGGGCAGCCCCAGCATTTT CASRPTHRVGQPQHF
- TRBJ2-3 - TRBV9 TGTGCCAGCAGCGCCCGGAACGCACGGGAAGGAGATACGCAGTATTTT CASSARNAREGDTQYF
- TRBJ1-4 - TRBV27 TGTGCCAGCAGTTTTTGGGGGGCAGGTGAAAAACTGTTTTTT CASSFWGAGEKLFF
- TRBJ2-3 - TRBV25-1 TGTGCCAGCAACGGGGGCTTACCCACAGATACGCAGTATTTT CASNGGLPTDTQYF
once TRBJ2-5 - TRBV29-1 TGCAGCGTCGCCTCGAAGGAAAGGGGGGAGACCCAGTACTTC CSVASKERGETQYF
- TRBJ2-3 TRBD2 TRBV5-5 TGTGCCAGCAGACATGGACTAGTGGGAGATACGCAGTATTTT CASRHGLVGDTQYF
- TRBJ2-2 TRBD2 TRBV9 TGTGCCAGCAGCGTAACGGGAGGGTACACCGGGGAGCTGTTTTTT CASSVTGGYTGELFF
- TRBJ1-4 TRBD1 TRBV5-1 TGCGCCAGCAGCACAGGGGAGGGGGATGAAAAACTGTTTTTT CASSTGEGDEKLFF
few TRBJ1-2 - TRBV5-1 TGCGCCAGCAGCTTGGGGGGGACCTATGGCTACACCTTC CASSLGGTYGYTF
- TRBJ2-5 TRBD2 TRBV7-3 TGTGCCAGCAGCGTCGGGACTAGCGGGAGTGGAGAGACCCAGTACTTC CASSVGTSGSGETQYF
- TRBJ2-7 - TRBV7-3 TGTGCCAGCAGCCTTAATTCCGGGGGACTCCCAAACGAGCAGTACTTC CASSLNSGGLPNEQYF
- TRBJ1-5 TRBD1 TRBV28 TGTGCCAGCAGTATTTATGGACAGGTTAGCAATCAGCCCCAGCATTTT CASSIYGQVSNQPQHF
- TRBJ1-1 - TRBV2 TGTGCCAGCAGGAAAGGGGCTTCGGGGGGAGCTTTCTTT CASRKGASGGAFF
few TRBJ1-3 - TRBV10-3 TGTGCCATCAGTGGGGCGGCCTCGAGATTCTCTGGAAACACCATATATTTT CAISGAASRFSGNTIYF
- TRBJ1-2 TRBD1 TRBV4-3 TGCGCCAGCAGCCACGAACCGGGACAGGGGTATGGCTACACCTTC CASSHEPGQGYGYTF
- TRBJ2-2 TRBD1 TRBV11-2 TGTGCCAGCAGCACTCAGGGGGCGATAGTCGGGGAGCTGTTTTTT CASSTQGAIVGELFF
few TRBJ2-5 - TRBV2 TGTGCCAGCAGCCTACAGGGCTCCATTGTCGTGCCGTACTTC CASSLQGSIVVPYF
- TRBJ2-7 - TRBV5-1 TGCGCCAGCAGCCGGACTGGGTCCTACGAGCAGTACTTC CASSRTGSYEQYF
- TRBJ1-2 - TRBV28 TGTGCCAGCAGTCCCAGCCGGGGTTTTGGCTACACCTTC CASSPSRGFGYTF
- TRBJ2-7 TRBD2 TRBV5-4 TGTGCCAGCAGCCGAGGGACTAGCGGCTCCTACGAGCAGTACTTC CASSRGTSGSYEQYF
once TRBJ2-1 - TRBV28 TGTGCCACTTACTATGGGGTCGCCTACAATGAGCAGTTCTTC CATYYGVAYNEQFF